The 13 T cell receptor beta chains listed next were all sequenced from one sample in a study of T cells after yellow fever vaccination. TCRdb used MiXCR to reprocess the 5' RACE reads, holding one entry per CDR3 protein. The sample records over 150,000 distinct CDR3 sequences, approximately 6% being singletons. Here the sequenced sample was CD4+ T cells sorted from PBMCs, taken on the day of the first yellow fever vaccination. Source of these receptors: a man aged 18 to 30 who received the YFV17D yellow fever vaccine.

The sample holds a few counts of this clonotype. V and J are TRBV3-1 and TRBJ1-1; 8 nucleotides match TRBD1. The germline V gene encodes CDR1 LGHDT and CDR2 YNNKEL (reference sequence). V lost 1 base to trimming and J lost 4 bases; unmatched junction nucleotides: 2. There are 14 residues in the CDR3. CDR3 in DNA: TGTGCCAGCAGCCAAGCTACAGGGGGCACTGAAGCTTTCTTT. Its protein product is CASSQATGGTEAFF.

The rearrangement joins TRBV4-2 to TRBJ1-6; a weak D match, TRBD1 (5 bases). V lost 3 bases and J 6 bases, leaving 12 bases between the germline ends. Per the germline V gene, CDR1 is LGHNA and CDR2 is YNFKEQ. The CDR3 consists of 15 residues. CDR3 region: CASSQKGPPNSPLHF. CDR3 bases: TGTGCCAGCAGCCAGAAGGGACCTCCTAATTCACCCCTCCACTTT.

This clonotype was seen only a few times. The chain recombines TRBV5-1 with TRBJ2-7, with a weak D call TRBD2 (5 bases). Germline-derived CDR1 and CDR2 are SGHRS and YFSETQ. The CDR3 is 14 residues long. Trimming stripped 1 base from V and 5 bases from J, with 13 bases between. CDR3 loop: CASSLILAQDEQYF. In nucleotides, the CDR3 is TGCGCCAGCAGCTTGATATTAGCGCAGGACGAGCAGTACTTC.

This clonotype occurred many times. The gene calls are TRBV10-3 and TRBJ1-1; TRBD1 matches 9 bases. The junction had 5 bases not matched to a gene; V was cut back by 6 bases and J by 3 bases. Germline V gene sequence: CDR1 ENHRY, CDR2 SYGVKD. This CDR3 has 14 residues. CDR3 region: CAISMTGGDTEAFF. The CDR3 nucleotides are TGTGCCATCAGCATGACAGGGGGGGACACTGAAGCTTTCTTT.

This clonotype has a count of ten or more. The genes are TRBV4-2 and TRBJ2-2; 7 bases are a match to TRBD2. The V segment lost 0 bases and the J segment 5 bases; nucleotides outside the gene matches: 3. Germline V gene sequence: CDR1 LGHNA, CDR2 YNFKEQ. The CDR3 is 15 amino acids. The chain's CDR3 is CASSQDWRGTGELFF. The CDR3 coding sequence is TGTGCCAGCAGCCAAGATTGGCGGGGGACCGGGGAGCTGTTTTTT.

The J gene is TRBJ2-2, the V gene TRBV5-4, with D unclear. The CDR3 extends over 15 amino acids. The germline V gene has CDR1 SGHNT and CDR2 YYREEE (reference sequence). V was pared by 4 bases and J by 4 bases, with 14 bases between. CDR3 coding DNA: TGTGCCAGCAGCCACCCGTGGTGGAGCACCGGGGAGCTGTTTTTT. Translation: CASSHPWWSTGELFF.

In this sample, this clonotype turned up a few times. The V gene is TRBV6-5, the J gene TRBJ1-5; 7 positions match TRBD1. Germline V gives CDR1 MNHEY, CDR2 SVGAGI. Unmatched junction bases numbered 9, after V lost 4 bases and J lost 9 bases. This CDR3 is 14 amino acids long. The CDR3 loop reads CASSFMTGNWPQHF. The CDR3 coding sequence is TGTGCCAGCAGTTTTATGACAGGGAATTGGCCCCAGCATTTT.

Concerning this clonotype: A much larger clone lies one base from this, so it may be a read error. The rearrangement uses TRBV20-1 and TRBJ2-3, with no clear D. This CDR3 is built from 12 residues. Trimming took off 5 bases at V and 1 base at J, with 7 bases between the two ends. The germline V gene encodes CDR1 DFQATT and CDR2 SNEGSKA (reference sequence). CDR3 in amino acids: CSADSGTDTQYF. The CDR3 DNA is TGCAGTGCTGATTCTGGCACAGATACGCAGTATTTT.

This clonotype was observed many times. V gene TRBV12-3 or TRBV12-4 combines with J gene TRBJ1-4, with D uncertain. The V and J ends lost 0 bases and 8 bases respectively, with 13 bases between them. The CDR3 has 15 amino acids. The CDR3 DNA reads TGTGCCAGCAGTTTAGCTTCTGGGTCAGGCGAAAAACTGTTTTTT. The encoded protein is CASSLASGSGEKLFF.

This clonotype has more than one count but fewer than ten. The CDR3 loop reads CSASMDEQYF. The DNA of the CDR3 is TGCAGTGCTAGTATGGACGAGCAGTACTTC. The V call is TRBV20-1, the J call TRBJ2-7, with D hard to call. Germline V lookup: CDR1 DFQATT, CDR2 SNEGSKA (reference sequence). Trimming removed 3 bases from V and 5 bases from J, with 5 bases in between. The CDR3 has 10 amino acids.

This clonotype was picked up many times. The chain couples TRBV5-1 to TRBJ2-3; D not resolved. Germline-derived CDR1 and CDR2 are SGHRS and YFSETQ. V dropped 0 bases and J dropped 2 bases, with 7 bases sitting between them. CDR3 length: 14 residues. The CDR3 bases are TGCGCCAGCAGCTTGGAAGTACACACAGATACGCAGTATTTT. This translates into CASSLEVHTDTQYF.

This clonotype was counted a few times. The chain employs TRBV6-1 and TRBJ2-2; D is undetermined. The CDR3 runs 11 residues. V was cut by 6 bases and J by 7 bases, with 6 bases left in between. Looked up from germline, CDR1 is MNHNS and CDR2 is SASEGT. The DNA of the CDR3 is TGTGCCAGCAGGCTACTCGGGGAGCTGTTTTTT. Amino acids: CASRLLGELFF.

This clonotype was seen a handful of times. The chain joins TRBV18 to TRBJ1-2; maybe TRBD1 (6 bases). Germline CDR1 reads KGHSH; CDR2 reads LQKENI. The CDR3 is 12 residues long. V was cut by 7 bases and J by 8 bases, with 14 bases left in between. The CDR3 sequence is CASWGAVWGYTF. The CDR3 nucleotides read TGTGCCAGCTGGGGGGCCGTTTGGGGCTACACCTTC.